A single sample gave rise to the 15 T cell receptor beta chains below, sequenced in a study of control samples from healthy donors and cancer patients. The assay was immunoSEQ multiplex PCR, and TCRdb's table has in-frame clones only and misses some. The table shows around 130,000 clones, with about 95% occurring only once. Source material: blood. Every receptor here comes from a man aged 30 to 45 in good health.

The chain couples TRBV28 to TRBJ1-3, with D unclear. The CDR3 contains 14 residues. Germline assignment: CDR1 MDHEN and CDR2 SYDVKM. The V end lost 7 bases, the J end lost 0 bases, and 10 bases lay between the germline ends. The CDR3 protein is CASTVTGSGNTIYF. The CDR3 DNA follows: TGTGCCAGCACCGTAACGGGCTCTGGAAACACCATATATTTT. The full variable domain, in which reference TRBV28 and TRBJ1-3 provide the parts outside the CDR3, is DVKVTQSSRYLVKRTGEKVFLECVQDMDHENMFWYRQDPGLGLRLIYFSYDVKMKEKGDIPEGYSVSREKKERFSLILESASTNQTSMYLCASTVTGSGNTIYFGEGSWLTVV.

The chain combines TRBV7-3 with TRBJ2-3; D could derive from TRBD1 or TRBD2 (5 bases each). The germline gives CDR1 SGHTA, CDR2 FQGTGA. This CDR3 region has 16 residues. V was cut by 5 bases and J by 0 bases, with 15 bases left in between. CDR3 loop: CASSTRGGPSTDTQYF. The CDR3 DNA follows: TGTGCCAGCAGCACTAGGGGCGGTCCAAGCACAGATACGCAGTATTTT.

The chain couples TRBV7-9 to TRBJ2-1, with TRBD2 as a possible D gene (5 bases). Trimming removed 0 bases at V and 9 bases at J, with 9 bases between. CDR3 length: 13 amino acids. CDR1 is SEHNR and CDR2 is FQNEAQ in the germline V gene (reference sequence). The CDR3 region is CASSLAGGREQFF. The CDR3 DNA follows: TGTGCCAGCAGCTTAGCCGGAGGTCGTGAGCAGTTCTTC.

The chain links TRBV11-2 to TRBJ1-4; TRBD1 is a possible D gene (5 bases). V lost 4 bases and J lost 3, with 12 bases in between. The CDR3 totals 15 residues. In germline, CDR1 is SGHAT, CDR2 FQNNGV. The CDR3 DNA reads as TGTGCCAGCAGCTCAGTGGGGGACGCTAATGAAAAACTGTTTTTT. Translated, it gives CASSSVGDANEKLFF.

V is TRBV28 and J is TRBJ2-7; D is unclear. The V and J ends lost 6 bases and 0 bases respectively, with 9 bases between them. The CDR3 loop spans 13 amino acids. From germline, CDR1 is MDHEN and CDR2 SYDVKM. CDR3 residues: CASSAAGSYEQYF. The CDR3 nucleotides read TGTGCCAGCAGCGCGGCAGGCTCCTACGAGCAGTACTTC.

The gene calls are TRBV2 and TRBJ1-4, with D uncertain. Deletions cut 7 bases from V and 5 bases from J, with 2 bases between. The CDR3 loop spans 10 amino acids. The germline V gene encodes CDR1 SNHLY and CDR2 FYNNEI. CDR3: CASINEKLFF. The CDR3 nucleotides are TGTGCCAGCATAAATGAAAAACTGTTTTTT.

The gene calls are TRBV27 and TRBJ1-5; D unclear. This CDR3 contains 16 residues. V was trimmed by 3 bases and J by 0 bases, leaving 12 bases between them. Germline values: CDR1 MNHEY, CDR2 SMNVEV (reference sequence). The CDR3 bases are TGTGCCAGCAGTTTTGAGGCACCTTATAGCAATCAGCCCCAGCATTTT. Translating gives CASSFEAPYSNQPQHF.

V usage is TRBV6-2 or TRBV6-3 and J usage is TRBJ1-2; D ambiguous. Germline V gives CDR1 MNHEY, CDR2 SVGEGT. Trimming left V 2 bases short and J 4 bases short, with 14 bases between. The CDR3 is 15 residues long. CDR3 bases: TGTGCCAGCAGTTACCCAGGACTCGGTGGCTATGGCTACACCTTC. Translating gives CASSYPGLGGYGYTF.

The V call is TRBV30, the J call TRBJ1-6; tentative D call: TRBD1 (6 bases). The CDR3 consists of 12 residues. The germline V gene has CDR1 GTSNPN and CDR2 SVGIG (reference sequence). V was trimmed by 2 bases and J by 8 bases, leaving 7 bases between them. The CDR3 DNA reads TGTGCCTGGAGTTACAGGGATTCACCCCTCCACTTT. It yields the protein CAWSYRDSPLHF.

The rearrangement uses TRBV10-2 and TRBJ1-1; 7 bases are a match to TRBD1. The junction had 13 bases not matched to a gene; V was cut back by 6 bases and J by 0 bases. Germline V gene lookup returns CDR1 WSHSY and CDR2 SAAADI. The CDR3 spans 17 residues. In DNA, the CDR3 is TGCGCCAGCAGAACCGGGGACAGCAAAGCAATGAACACTGAAGCTTTCTTT. Translating gives CASRTGDSKAMNTEAFF.

The rearrangement joins TRBV5-4 to TRBJ2-2; 8 bases line up with TRBD1. J lost 5 bases, V lost 2 bases, and 5 bases had no gene match. The CDR3 is 15 amino acids. Germline CDR1 reads SGHNT; CDR2 reads YYREEE (reference sequence). The CDR3 bases are TGTGCCAGCAGCTTTGGGCAGGGGGCAACCGGGGAGCTGTTTTTT. Encoded protein: CASSFGQGATGELFF. Full variable domain (remainder filled in from reference TRBV5-4 and TRBJ2-2): ETGVTQSPTHLIKTRGQQVTLRCSSQSGHNTVSWYQQALGQGPQFIFQYYREEENGRGNFPPRFSGLQFPNYSSELNVNALELDDSALYLCASSFGQGATGELFFGEGSRLTVL.

The rearrangement uses TRBV10-1 and TRBJ1-6; 7 bases agree with TRBD1. Losses at the gene ends were 6 bases for V and 4 bases for J; bases not matched to a gene: 6. The V gene's germline CDR1 is WNHNN and CDR2 SYGVQD (reference sequence). CDR3 length: 15 residues. This chain's CDR3 is CASSRDRGYNSPLHF. The CDR3 bases are TGCGCCAGCAGCCGGGACAGAGGATATAATTCACCCCTCCACTTT.

This clone was observed a single time. V usage is TRBV28 and J usage is TRBJ1-1; 7 bases map to TRBD1. Germline CDR1 is MDHEN and CDR2 is SYDVKM. The CDR3 contains 16 residues. Germline trimming cut 3 bases from V and 3 bases from J; bases unmatched to any gene: 10. CDR3 protein: CASSFNGFDRDTEAFF. CDR3 bases: TGTGCCAGCAGTTTTAACGGTTTTGACAGGGACACTGAAGCTTTCTTT.

CDR3 residues: CASSPQGADTQYF. CDR3 nucleotide sequence: TGCGCCAGCAGCCCACAGGGGGCGGATACGCAGTATTTT. The V call is TRBV4-3, the J call TRBJ2-3; TRBD1 matches 9 bases. Germline CDR1 LGHNA, CDR2 YSLEER. Trimming at V came to 4 bases and at J to 6 bases, leaving 2 bases not matched to a gene. This CDR3 spans 13 amino acids.

This chain joins TRBV7-9 and TRBJ1-2, with a tentative D call TRBD1 (6 bases). This CDR3 has 14 residues. Germline V lookup: CDR1 SEHNR, CDR2 FQNEAQ (reference sequence). V was shortened by 6 bases and J by 8 bases, with 19 bases between the two germline ends. The CDR3 nucleotides read TGTGCCAGCAGGCCTCTTGGGGACACGGGGGGCTACACCTTC. It encodes CASRPLGDTGGYTF.